These T cell receptor beta chains were read from a single sample in a study of blood T cell repertoires in COVID-19. Assay used: immunoSEQ multiplex PCR; TCRdb lists only in-frame clones, some missing. The sample gives around 200,000 clones, 80% to 90% of which show up once; approximately 11% is in the top ten. The material sequenced was peripheral blood. These receptors were obtained from a human donor with active or convalescent COVID-19. The donor label of this sample is uncertain. Both conserved end residues are part of each CDR3. D genes are given only for firm matches. Clone size is shown for a subset of rows, as once, few, many or a class of expanded clone.

-	TRBD2	TRBV2	TRBJ2-5	CASRGWTSGSLETQYF	TGTGCCAGCAGGGGCTGGACTAGCGGGAGCTTGGAGACCCAGTACTTC
once	TRBD1	TRBV18	TRBJ2-7	CASSPRQGAGEQYF	TGTGCCAGCTCACCTAGACAGGGGGCGGGCGAGCAGTACTTC
-	-	TRBV6-6	TRBJ1-5	CASSYSGQHQPQHF	TGTGCCAGCAGTTACTCCGGACAGCACCAGCCCCAGCATTTT
-	-	TRBV4-2	TRBJ1-3	CASSREGAASGNTIYF	TGTGCCAGCAGCCGAGAAGGGGCAGCCTCTGGAAACACCATATATTTT
-	-	TRBV28	TRBJ1-2	CASTRGDYGYTF	TGTGCCAGCACCAGGGGCGATTATGGCTACACCTTC
many	-	TRBV4-3	TRBJ1-2	CASSQGQNYGYTF	TGCGCCAGCAGCCAAGGGCAGAACTATGGCTACACCTTC
-	-	TRBV12-5	TRBJ2-7	CASGFGVSYEQYF	TGTGCTAGTGGTTTCGGAGTTTCCTACGAGCAGTACTTC
-	TRBD2	TRBV24-1	TRBJ2-3	CATSDPGLAGGWVSTDTQYF	TGTGCCACCAGTGATCCGGGACTAGCGGGAGGGTGGGTTAGCACAGATACGCAGTATTTT
-	-	TRBV5-1	TRBJ2-1	CASSLAGGSNEQFF	TGCGCCAGCAGCTTGGCCGGAGGTTCCAATGAGCAGTTCTTC
-	-	TRBV7-2	TRBJ2-2	CASRGYSGRKNTGELFF	TGTGCCAGCAGGGGATACAGCGGGCGCAAGAACACCGGGGAGCTGTTTTTT
-	TRBD1	TRBV27	TRBJ2-2	CASSLSEGQGAGTGELFF	TGTGCCAGCAGTTTATCGGAGGGACAGGGGGCGGGCACCGGGGAGCTGTTTTTT
once	-	TRBV6-5	TRBJ2-4	CASRANPAQDIQYF	TGTGCCAGCAGGGCTAACCCAGCCCAGGACATTCAGTACTTC
-	-	TRBV19	TRBJ2-3	CATSGGWATDTQYF	TGTGCCACCTCCGGGGGTTGGGCAACAGATACGCAGTATTTT